This TCR beta chain was observed in a study of vaccination and CD4 T cells after COVID-19. The overall study: Vaccinees got either two BNT162b2 doses or two mRNA-1273 doses. The cells were exposed to overlapping spike peptides originating from SARS-CoV-2, HCoV-NL63, HCoV-OC43 and HCoV-229E for stimulation.

Indicated treatment: roughly 11-day PBMC culture with coronavirus spike peptide pools or control peptides (ViraFEST assay). CD4+ T cells that came from the unexposed donor were collected before the COVID-19 pandemic (2011-2018). First, ViraFEST expanded antigen-specific T cells with peptide pools, and next it sequenced the TCRs. Sequencing of DNA taken from cultured CD4+ T cells relied on the Oncomine TCR Beta short-read assay. Genomic DNA was drawn out of CD4+ T cells grown in culture. TCRdb reprocessed the PCR reads with MiXCR, giving one entry per CDR3 protein. The sample includes 7,500 to 10,000 distinct CDR3 sequences, roughly 31% of them seen just once. On this clonotype itself: The antigen is not known.

Trimming removed 3 bases from V and 8 bases from J, with 20 bases in between. Germline CDR1 and CDR2: SGHRS and YFSETQ. This CDR3 contains 15 residues. This clonotype was sampled from a human donor in good health. V and J are TRBV5-1 and TRBJ1-2, with D tentatively TRBD1 (5 bases). The sequencing sample was made of CD4+ T cells from blood, cultured in vitro. The CDR3 is CASSSGGGAESGYTF. The CDR3 DNA reads as TGCGCCAGCAGCTCTGGGGGGGGAGCTGAATCGGGCTACACCTTC.